This T cell receptor (beta chain) was profiled in a study of regulatory T cells in long-lasting Graves disease (dated by TCRdb to the early 2020s). Describing the broader study: In the newly diagnosed Graves' disease group, patients had been taking antithyroid drugs for less than 3 months. The study was conducted in China and was registered as a clinical trial. A total of approximately 35 samples underwent TCR sequencing: about 13 from persistent and around 20 from newly diagnosed Graves' disease patients. Persistent Graves' disease patients were compared with newly diagnosed Graves' disease patients by peripheral blood TCR sequencing and RNA sequencing.

Library construction relied on multiplex PCR. These reads were obtained on an Illumina HiSeq 4000. To build TCR beta libraries, CDR3 regions were amplified by Arm-PCR using iRepertoire HTBI primers. Before sequencing, the PCR products went through gel purification. In the authors' own workflow: A total of some 60 TRBV and under 15 TRBJ segments were identified across samples and were used for gene usage analysis of CDR3 amino acid clonotypes. Filtered high-quality paired reads were merged into contigs using COPE and FqMerger. BLAST was used to align contigs to IMGT TRBV, TRBD and TRBJ reference genes, with CDR3 defined following IMGT. Any clonotype with a frequency above 0.1% was classified as a highly expanded clone. Repertoire diversity was measured by Shannon entropy, and V-J evenness by the Gini coefficient. A clonotype was considered public if more than one individual shared it. TCRdb cleaned the public reads at Q25 with fastp, built clones with MiXCR and kept in-frame beta chains. Entries that share a CDR3 protein sequence are merged under the most common genes and DNA. These V and J calls are TCRdb output, not the study's own analysis. A total of over 400,000 distinct CDR3 sequences appear in this sample, 14% of them only once. About 15% of the sample belongs to the ten largest clones.

This clonotype has only a few counts. What this receptor recognizes is not known. The sample holds no much larger clone one base away, and base qualities are not on file. What the work shows at the level of the full study, not this receptor alone: Sequencing and analysis were limited to the TCR beta chain. As a limitation, the authors acknowledged that the small sample size may reduce accuracy. TRBV28, TRBJ1-2 and TRBJ2-5 were preferentially used in persistent disease, while TRBV20-1 and TRBJ2-1 were favored in newly diagnosed disease. Compared with newly diagnosed patients, patients with persistent Graves' disease had lower TCR Shannon entropy and fewer highly expanded clones, which suggests clonal expansion. Patients with persistent disease shared more public clonotypes (roughly 2,900) than newly diagnosed patients did (around 980). Peripheral blood alone was examined, since thyroid tissue, which constituted the primary lesion, could not be accessed.

V and J lose 7 bases and 1 base, and a span of 7 bases separates them. Via the germline V gene (reference sequence), CDR1 is LNHDA and CDR2 SQIVND. From the cysteine through the phenylalanine, the CDR3 covers 12 amino acids. Only the CDR3 portion is preserved as DNA: 36 bases, with reading frame beginning at the first base. Read against the paper, the sample's time point label means: newly diagnosed GD, antithyroid drugs for less than 3 months. RNA was extracted from PBMCs in TRIzol for both TCR sequencing and RNA sequencing. The diagnosis of Graves' disease was made according to American Thyroid Association guidelines. Patients were recruited from an endocrinology department in Xi'an, China. From each patient, about 9 milliliters of peripheral blood was collected into an EDTA anticoagulant tube. Ficoll Paque Plus density gradient separation was used to isolate PBMCs, and no additional T cell sorting was done. An Agilent 2100 Bioanalyzer and agarose gel were used to check RNA quality, while a NanoDrop 2000 measured RNA concentration.

These records were also assigned to another study, of T cells in Graves' hyperthyroidism and ophthalmopathy. As that second study puts it: Stable Graves' hyperthyroidism was defined as the absence of progression to ophthalmopathy over 18 months of follow-up. Hyperthyroidism patients were newly diagnosed, with disease duration under 2 months, and aged 18 to 65 years. The study excluded patients with uncontrolled infections, other autoimmune diseases, pregnancy or lactation. Clinical symptoms, serum thyroxine and TRAb, thyroid ultrasound, and orbital computed tomography formed the basis for the diagnoses. The first round of RT-PCR for the TCR CDR3 was performed with the HTBI primer set and the Qiagen OneStep RT-PCR kit. Blood samples also contained most of the expanded thyroid clonotypes (frequency above 0.001), which suggests that blood repertoires may reflect thyroid immune responses. Ophthalmopathy was separated from stable hyperthyroidism by a 13 V-J signature model, with approximately 89% sensitivity and about 81% specificity obtained in cross-validation and 80%/75% obtained in testing. During validation, the model predicted progression to ophthalmopathy a median of around six months ahead of onset, with around 65% sensitivity and almost 75% specificity. To identify TCR V-J signatures that set the groups apart, the researchers used a discovery cohort of about a hundred patients, made up of 40 to 45 with Graves' ophthalmopathy and around 58 with stable Graves' hyperthyroidism. Prospective prediction of ophthalmopathy was tested in an independent validation cohort consisting of some 20 hyperthyroidism patients and more than 15 patients who later progressed to ophthalmopathy. For training and testing, the roughly 100 patients in the discovery cohort were randomly divided in a 7:3 ratio. In several Graves' hyperthyroidism patients, the study also compared T-cell repertoires from thyroid tissue with T-cell repertoires from blood. After sampling, hyperthyroidism patients received methimazole starting at 30 mg daily, and ophthalmopathy patients received high-dose intravenous methylprednisolone. The libraries were constructed in a second round of multiplex PCR and then size-selected and purified. Sequencing of the libraries was done on an Illumina HiSeq2000 using paired-end 100 bp reads. SOAPnuke was used to process the raw data, with reads discarded if the reads contained adapters or uncalled bases, had a mean Phred below 15, or lacked an exact constant-primer or identifier match. High-quality paired reads were merged with COPE v1.2.5, and unique nucleotide sequences were defined as clonotypes. MiTCR v1.1 was used to align clonotypes to the IMGT TRBV, TRBD and TRBJ reference segments. The analysis included only V-J combinations with a frequency above 0.0001, which together covered about 99% of the repertoires. The TCS score was defined as the ratio of F50 (clonal expansion) to E x V (chaos), calculated using BLOSUM62-based TCRdist between CDR3 peptides within each V-J. Welch's t-statistics and random forest reduced just over 500 V-J features to about 13, which were used in a naive Bayes classifier (R e1071). Sample size was not statistically predetermined, and blinding of investigators to group allocation was not performed. The paper describes TCR Vbeta CDR3 sequencing of 135 peripheral blood samples, made up of fewer than 50 ophthalmopathy patients, approximately 76 hyperthyroidism patients and 17 progressor patients.

The sequencing used peripheral blood mononuclear cells (PBMCs), collected at new diagnosis, from a patient treated with antithyroid drugs. The TCR comes from a woman aged 50 to 60 with Graves disease. Donor details come from another sample of the same person, matched by shared clones. Recombination linked TRBV19 to TRBJ1-2, with no reliable assignment of the D segment. CDR3 sequence: CASNGDNYGYTF. The DNA is TGTGCCAGTAACGGCGATAACTATGGCTACACCTTC.